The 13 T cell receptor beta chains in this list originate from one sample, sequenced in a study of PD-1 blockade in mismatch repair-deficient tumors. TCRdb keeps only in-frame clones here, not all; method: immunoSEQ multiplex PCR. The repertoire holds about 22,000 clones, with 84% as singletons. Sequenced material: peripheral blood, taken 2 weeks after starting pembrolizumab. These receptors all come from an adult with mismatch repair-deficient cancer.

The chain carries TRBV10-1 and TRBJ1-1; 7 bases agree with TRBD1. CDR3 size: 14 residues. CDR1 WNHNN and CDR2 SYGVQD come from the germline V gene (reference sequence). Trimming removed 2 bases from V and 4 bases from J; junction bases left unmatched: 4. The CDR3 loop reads CASSEADRATEAFF. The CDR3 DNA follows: TGCGCCAGCAGTGAGGCCGACAGGGCCACTGAAGCTTTCTTT.

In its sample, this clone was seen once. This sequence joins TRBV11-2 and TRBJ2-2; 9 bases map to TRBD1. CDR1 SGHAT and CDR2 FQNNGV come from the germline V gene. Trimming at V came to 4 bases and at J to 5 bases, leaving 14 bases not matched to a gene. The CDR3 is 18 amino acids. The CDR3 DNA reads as TGTGCCAGCAGCTCACCCAGTGGACAGGGGTCGGTAACCGGGGAGCTGTTTTTT. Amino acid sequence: CASSSPSGQGSVTGELFF.

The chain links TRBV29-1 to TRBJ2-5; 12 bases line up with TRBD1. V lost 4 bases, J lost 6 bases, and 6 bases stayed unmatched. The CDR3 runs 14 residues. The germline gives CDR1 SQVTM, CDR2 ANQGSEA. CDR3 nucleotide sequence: TGCAGCGTTGGGGGACAGGGGGCATTAAAGACCCAGTACTTC. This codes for CSVGGQGALKTQYF.

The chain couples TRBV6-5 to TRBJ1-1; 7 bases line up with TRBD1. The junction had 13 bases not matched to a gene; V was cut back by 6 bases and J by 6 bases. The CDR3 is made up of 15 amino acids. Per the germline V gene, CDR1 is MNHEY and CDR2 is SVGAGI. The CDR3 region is CASRGWGRGKSEAFF. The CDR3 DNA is TGTGCCAGCAGGGGCTGGGGCAGGGGGAAATCTGAAGCTTTCTTT.

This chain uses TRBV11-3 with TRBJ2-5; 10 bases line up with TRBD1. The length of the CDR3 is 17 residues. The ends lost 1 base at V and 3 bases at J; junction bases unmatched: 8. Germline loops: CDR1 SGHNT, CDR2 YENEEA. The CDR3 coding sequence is TGTGCCAGCAGCTTAGGTGACAGGGGGCGCCCCGAAGAGACCCAGTACTTC. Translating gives CASSLGDRGRPEETQYF.

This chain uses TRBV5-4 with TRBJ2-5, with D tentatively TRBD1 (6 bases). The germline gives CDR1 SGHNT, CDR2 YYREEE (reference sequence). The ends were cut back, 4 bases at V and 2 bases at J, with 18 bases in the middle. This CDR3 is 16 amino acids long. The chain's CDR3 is CASSQNGQGSQETQYF. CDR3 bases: TGTGCCAGCAGCCAGAATGGCCAGGGGTCGCAAGAGACCCAGTACTTC.

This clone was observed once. Here the CDR3 reads CASSISGGYTGELFF. Here the CDR3 DNA reads TGTGCCAGTAGTATAAGCGGCGGATACACCGGGGAGCTGTTTTTT. This sequence joins TRBV19 and TRBJ2-2; maybe TRBD2 (5 bases). CDR1 and CDR2 (germline): LNHDA, SQIVND (reference sequence). V was pared by 2 bases and J by 3 bases, with 10 bases between. The CDR3 extends over 15 amino acids.

The DNA for the CDR3 is TGTGCCAGCAGTTACTCGGCGGGGAGCTCCTACGAGCAGTACTTC. It is translated as CASSYSAGSSYEQYF. V and J are TRBV6-6 and TRBJ2-7; D might be TRBD2 (6 bases). V was shortened by 0 bases and J by 0 bases, with 9 bases between the two germline ends. The V gene's germline CDR1 is MNHNY and CDR2 SVGAGI (reference sequence). The CDR3 consists of 15 residues.

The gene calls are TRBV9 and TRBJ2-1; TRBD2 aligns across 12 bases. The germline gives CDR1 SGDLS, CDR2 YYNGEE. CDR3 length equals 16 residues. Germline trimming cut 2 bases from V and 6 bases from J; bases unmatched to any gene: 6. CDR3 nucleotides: TGTGCCAGCAGCGTGCCCCTAGCGGGAGGGACCAATGAGCAGTTCTTC. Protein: CASSVPLAGGTNEQFF.

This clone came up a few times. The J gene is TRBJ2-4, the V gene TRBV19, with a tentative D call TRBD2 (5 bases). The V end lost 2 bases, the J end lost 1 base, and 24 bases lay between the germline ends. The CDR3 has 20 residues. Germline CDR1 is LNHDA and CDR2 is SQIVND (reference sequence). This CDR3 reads CASSIPTELAGLGAKNIQYF. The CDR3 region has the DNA TGTGCCAGTAGTATACCCACGGAGCTAGCAGGTCTTGGGGCCAAAAACATTCAGTACTTC.

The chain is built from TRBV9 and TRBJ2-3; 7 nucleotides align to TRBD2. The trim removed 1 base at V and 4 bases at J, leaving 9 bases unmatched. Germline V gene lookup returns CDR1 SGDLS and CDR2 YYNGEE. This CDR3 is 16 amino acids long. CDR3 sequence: CASSVHGGGTADTQYF. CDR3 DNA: TGTGCCAGCAGCGTACACGGGGGAGGGACGGCAGATACGCAGTATTTT.

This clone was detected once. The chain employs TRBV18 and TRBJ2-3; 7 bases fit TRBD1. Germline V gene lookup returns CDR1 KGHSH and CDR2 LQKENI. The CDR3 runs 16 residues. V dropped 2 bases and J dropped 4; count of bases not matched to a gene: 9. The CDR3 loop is CASSPMRGRGSDTQYF. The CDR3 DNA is TGTGCCAGCTCACCAATGAGGGGGCGAGGATCAGATACGCAGTATTTT.

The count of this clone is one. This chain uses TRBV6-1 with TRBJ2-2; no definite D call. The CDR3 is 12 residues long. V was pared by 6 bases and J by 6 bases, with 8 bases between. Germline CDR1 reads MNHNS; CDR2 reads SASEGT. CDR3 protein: CASRNFAGELFF. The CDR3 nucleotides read TGTGCCAGCAGGAACTTCGCCGGGGAGCTGTTTTTT.